These 26 T cell receptor beta chains originate from one sample sequenced in a study of cytomegalovirus exposure and HLA in healthy donors. PCR used 60 Vbeta primers and 13 Jbeta primers. The assay was immunoSEQ multiplex PCR, and TCRdb's table has in-frame clones only and misses some. The sample includes some 170,000 clones, around 81% of them seen just once. Sequencing input: PBMCs. Receptors were obtained from a woman aged 40-49 years in good health and CMV-seronegative.

J is TRBJ2-1 and V is TRBV2, with 8 bases fitting TRBD2. Trimming cost V 11 bases and J 0 bases; bases outside gene matches: 3. Germline V gene sequence: CDR1 SNHLY, CDR2 FYNNEI. The CDR3 totals 13 residues. CDR3 DNA sequence: TGTGCCGGGAGCGGGGGCTCCTACAATGAGCAGTTCTTC. Protein product: CAGSGGSYNEQFF.

In nucleotides, the CDR3 is TGTGCCAGCAGTGAAGAGTCTTGGGATTCGGGGGAAAAACTGTTTTTT. It codes for CASSEESWDSGEKLFF. The chain couples TRBV6-1 to TRBJ1-4, with no clear D. This CDR3 is built from 16 residues. The V end was cut by 1 base, the J end by 8 bases, with 17 bases between. CDR1 is MNHNS, CDR2 SASEGT, per germline.

The gene calls are TRBV19 and TRBJ2-7; TRBD1 matches 7 bases. The junction had 8 bases not matched to a gene; V was cut back by 5 bases and J by 4 bases. This CDR3 spans 14 amino acids. CDR1 and CDR2 from the germline V gene are LNHDA and SQIVND (reference sequence). The DNA of the CDR3 is TGTGCCAGTAGTCTGCGGACAGGTGAATACGAGCAGTACTTC. It codes for CASSLRTGEYEQYF.

The CDR3 protein is CASSLDIGGEETQYF. CDR3 coding DNA: TGTGCCAGCAGCTTAGATATAGGGGGAGAAGAGACCCAGTACTTC. V is TRBV11-1 and J is TRBJ2-5, with D possibly TRBD1 on 6 matching bases. The germline CDR1 and CDR2 sequences are SGHAT and FQDESV (reference sequence). V was pared by 1 base and J by 3 bases, with 12 bases between. The CDR3 contains 15 residues. The complete variable domain, with remaining parts taken from reference TRBV11-1 and TRBJ2-5, reads EAEVAQSPRYKITEKSQAVAFWCDPISGHATLYWYRQILGQGPELLVQFQDESVVDDSQLPKDRFSAERLKGVDSTLKIQPAELGDSAMYLCASSLDIGGEETQYFGPGTRLLVL.

This rearrangement joins TRBV19 to TRBJ2-7; 7 bases line up with TRBD2. Germline assignment: CDR1 LNHDA and CDR2 SQIVND (reference sequence). This CDR3 has 12 residues. V was clipped by 11 bases and J by 2 bases; unmatched bases: 6. The CDR3 DNA reads as TGTGCCGTGTTGACTAGCCCCTACGAGCAGTACTTC. It specifies CAVLTSPYEQYF. Complete variable domain (other parts from reference TRBV19 and TRBJ2-7): DGGITQSPKYLFRKEGQNVTLSCEQNLNHDAMYWYRQDPGQGLRLIYYSQIVNDFQKGDIAEGYSVSREKKESFPLTVTSAQKNPTAFYLCAVLTSPYEQYFGPGTRLTVT.

The rearrangement uses TRBV5-1 and TRBJ2-7, with TRBD2 identical over 11 bases. CDR3 length equals 15 residues. Trimming took 3 bases from V and 6 from J; bases not matched to a gene: 8. CDR1 and CDR2 (germline): SGHRS, YFSETQ. The DNA for the CDR3 is TGCGCCAGCAGCTCTAGCGGGAGGACGGACCTCGAGCAGTACTTC. It encodes CASSSSGRTDLEQYF.

The V and J genes are TRBV6-4 and TRBJ2-1; 13 positions agree with TRBD2. The CDR3 has 15 residues. Germline CDR1 reads MRHNA; CDR2 reads SNTAGT. J gave up 7 bases and V 3 bases, and 3 bases lay outside the gene matches. CDR3 residues: CASSERLAGGNEQFF. The DNA of the CDR3 is TGTGCCAGCAGTGAGCGACTAGCGGGAGGAAATGAGCAGTTCTTC.

V is TRBV18 and J is TRBJ2-3; TRBD1 matches 7 bases. V dropped 1 base and J dropped 4; count of bases not matched to a gene: 5. CDR1 KGHSH and CDR2 LQKENI come from the germline V gene. The CDR3 consists of 15 residues. DNA for the CDR3: TGTGCCAGCTCACCACTAAATACAGGGGCAGATACGCAGTATTTT. Translated, it gives CASSPLNTGADTQYF.

The chain is built from TRBV28 and TRBJ2-7; tentatively, D is TRBD1 (5 bases). V lost 3 bases, J lost 6 bases, and 12 bases lay in between. The CDR3 totals 13 residues. Germline V gives CDR1 MDHEN, CDR2 SYDVKM. CDR3 in amino acids: CASSFKGSSEQYF. CDR3 DNA sequence: TGTGCCAGCAGTTTCAAGGGGTCCAGCGAGCAGTACTTC.

The table lists this clone with a few counts. The chain carries TRBV5-4 and TRBJ2-5; D may be TRBD2 (6 bases). CDR3 length: 17 residues. Germline V CDR1 and CDR2: SGHNT, YYREEE (reference sequence). The V end was cut by 4 bases, the J end by 0 bases, with 19 bases between. The CDR3 region is CASSPDGGGLHQETQYF. The CDR3 DNA follows: TGTGCCAGCAGCCCCGACGGGGGAGGCCTCCACCAAGAGACCCAGTACTTC.

J is TRBJ2-3 and V is TRBV2; the D is unclear. V gave up 4 bases and J gave up 2 bases, with 7 bases separating them. The CDR3 is made up of 13 amino acids. The germline V gene encodes CDR1 SNHLY and CDR2 FYNNEI. CDR3 in DNA: TGTGCCAGCAGTGGTTCGGTCACAGATACGCAGTATTTT. This translates into CASSGSVTDTQYF.

V usage is TRBV11-1 and J usage is TRBJ2-7; 11 nucleotides line up with TRBD2. The ends lost 5 bases at V and 3 bases at J; junction bases unmatched: 3. Germline CDR1 is SGHAT and CDR2 is FQDESV (reference sequence). The CDR3 totals 14 residues. As DNA, the CDR3 is TGTGCCAGCAGCGTGCTAGCGGGGGGCTACGAGCAGTACTTC. Protein: CASSVLAGGYEQYF. Full variable domain (missing parts from reference TRBV11-1 and TRBJ2-7): EAEVAQSPRYKITEKSQAVAFWCDPISGHATLYWYRQILGQGPELLVQFQDESVVDDSQLPKDRFSAERLKGVDSTLKIQPAELGDSAMYLCASSVLAGGYEQYFGPGTRLTVT.

The CDR3 DNA sequence: TGTGCCAGCAGCAGACGGGAGGGCGAGACCCAGTACTTC. Translated: CASSRREGETQYF. This chain joins TRBV11-1 and TRBJ2-5, with 8 bases that match TRBD2. V was pared by 5 bases and J by 5 bases, with 4 bases of the junction left unmatched. The CDR3 runs to 13 residues. Germline CDR1 is SGHAT and CDR2 is FQDESV (reference sequence).

The CDR3 nucleotides are TGTGCCAGCAGTTCCGGGACAGACGGAAACACCATATATTTT. It translates to CASSSGTDGNTIYF. The chain couples TRBV7-9 to TRBJ1-3, with TRBD1 matching 7 bases. The ends lost 6 bases at V and 4 bases at J; junction bases unmatched: 6. Germline values: CDR1 SEHNR, CDR2 FQNEAQ (reference sequence). This CDR3 has 14 amino acids. Based on the CDR3 plus reference TRBV7-9 and TRBJ1-3, the full variable domain is DTGVSQNPRHKITKRGQNVTFRCDPISEHNRLYWYRQTLGQGPEFLTYFQNEAQLEKSRLLSDRFSAERPKGSFSTLEIQRTEQGDSAMYLCASSSGTDGNTIYFGEGSWLTVV.

The chain employs TRBV5-1 and TRBJ2-1; possibly TRBD2 for D (6 bases). Trimming removed 7 bases at V and 1 base at J, with 18 bases between. The CDR3 contains 16 residues. Looked up from germline, CDR1 is SGHRS and CDR2 is YFSETQ. CDR3 loop: CASGQDFSGSYNEQFF. The CDR3 DNA reads TGCGCCAGCGGACAAGATTTTAGCGGATCCTACAATGAGCAGTTCTTC.

This chain connects TRBV15 to TRBJ2-7, with a possible D match to TRBD2 (5 bases). CDR3 length: 14 amino acids. The germline CDR1 and CDR2 sequences are LNHNV and YYDKDF (reference sequence). V lost 0 bases and J lost 5, with 11 bases in between. The DNA of the CDR3 is TGTGCCACCAGCAGAGACCGGGGTCTCGACGAGCAGTACTTC. Amino acid sequence: CATSRDRGLDEQYF.

This clone was detected only once. The chain recombines TRBV5-1 with TRBJ2-7; possible D gene TRBD2, 6 bases. V gave up 0 bases and J gave up 7 bases, with 14 bases separating them. The germline gives CDR1 SGHRS, CDR2 YFSETQ. The CDR3 spans 14 residues. Here the CDR3 reads CASSLAQIAGEQYF. In DNA, the CDR3 is TGCGCCAGCAGCTTGGCACAGATTGCGGGGGAGCAGTACTTC.

V is TRBV10-1 and J is TRBJ2-7; tentative D call: TRBD2 (6 bases). Germline lookup yields CDR1 WNHNN and CDR2 SYGVQD (reference sequence). The CDR3 has 14 residues. The ends were cut back, 8 bases at V and 3 bases at J, with 17 bases in the middle. The CDR3 DNA reads TGCGCCAGCCTGGGGCAGGGAGGTTACTACGAGCAGTACTTC. This translates into CASLGQGGYYEQYF.

The rearrangement joins TRBV5-1 to TRBJ1-1; a weak D match, TRBD1 (5 bases). The CDR3 covers 15 residues. Trimming pared 0 bases from V and 5 bases from J, leaving 14 bases between. Germline V gene sequence: CDR1 SGHRS, CDR2 YFSETQ. The CDR3, as DNA: TGCGCCAGCAGCTTGGCCTCGGGGGGAAGAACTGAAGCTTTCTTT. Protein: CASSLASGGRTEAFF.

The chain combines TRBV5-6 with TRBJ1-2; 7 bases agree with TRBD1. The length of the CDR3 is 15 residues. The trim removed 0 bases at V and 4 bases at J, leaving 6 bases unmatched. Germline CDR1 is SGHDT and CDR2 is YYEEEE. Written as DNA, the CDR3 is TGTGCCAGCAGCTTGGGGACAGGCTCGGCCTATGGCTACACCTTC. Translating gives CASSLGTGSAYGYTF.

V gene TRBV19 combines with J gene TRBJ1-5; TRBD1 agrees at 9 bases. Germline CDR1 reads LNHDA; CDR2 reads SQIVND (reference sequence). The CDR3 totals 12 residues. Trimming removed 7 bases from V and 11 bases from J; junction bases left unmatched: 6. The CDR3 nucleotides are TGTGCCAGTACCCAAGGACAGGGGTCCCAGCATTTT. It encodes CASTQGQGSQHF.

CDR3 sequence reads: CASSVGQGVNTGELFF. The CDR3 DNA follows: TGTGCCAGCAGCGTAGGACAGGGGGTGAACACCGGGGAGCTGTTTTTT. The chain has TRBV9 and TRBJ2-2; 9 bases agree with TRBD1. Trimming removed 0 bases from V and 1 base from J; junction bases left unmatched: 1. This CDR3 region has 16 residues. Germline V CDR1 and CDR2: SGDLS, YYNGEE.

CDR3 sequence (DNA): TGTGCCAGCAGCTCCTACAGGGGAAACAATGAGCAGTTCTTC. Residues: CASSSYRGNNEQFF. V gene TRBV9 combines with J gene TRBJ2-1, with 7 nucleotides matching TRBD1. This CDR3 comprises 14 residues. V lost 4 bases to trimming and J lost 5 bases; unmatched junction nucleotides: 6. CDR1 and CDR2 (germline): SGDLS, YYNGEE.

V is TRBV28 and J is TRBJ1-2; 9 bases agree with TRBD1. CDR1 and CDR2 (germline): MDHEN, SYDVKM. After removal of 2 bases from V and 8 bases from J, the junction contained 12 bases not matched to a gene. The CDR3 extends over 16 amino acids. In DNA form, the CDR3 reads TGTGCCAGCAGTTTAGTGTGGGGACAGGGAAGGAACGGCTACACCTTC. Its protein is CASSLVWGQGRNGYTF.

This chain uses TRBV7-2 with TRBJ1-4; maybe TRBD1 (5 bases). Per germline, CDR1 SGHTA and CDR2 FQGNSA. The CDR3 spans 14 residues. The germline V and J ends were trimmed by 3 bases and 7 bases, with 12 bases remaining between them. Written as DNA, the CDR3 is TGTGCCAGCAGCTTGGGGCTTAGGGGTGAAAAACTGTTTTTT. Its protein product is CASSLGLRGEKLFF.

On this clone itself: The same CDR3 can be traced to other DNA sequences in this sample. V usage is TRBV6-5 and J usage is TRBJ2-3, with 8 bases aligning to TRBD2. Trimming took 6 bases from V and 4 from J; bases not matched to a gene: 3. The CDR3 runs to 13 residues. Per the germline V gene, CDR1 is MNHEY and CDR2 is SVGAGI. CDR3 sequence: CASSRGGADTQYF. CDR3 nucleotides: TGTGCCAGCAGCCGGGGGGGAGCAGATACGCAGTATTTT.